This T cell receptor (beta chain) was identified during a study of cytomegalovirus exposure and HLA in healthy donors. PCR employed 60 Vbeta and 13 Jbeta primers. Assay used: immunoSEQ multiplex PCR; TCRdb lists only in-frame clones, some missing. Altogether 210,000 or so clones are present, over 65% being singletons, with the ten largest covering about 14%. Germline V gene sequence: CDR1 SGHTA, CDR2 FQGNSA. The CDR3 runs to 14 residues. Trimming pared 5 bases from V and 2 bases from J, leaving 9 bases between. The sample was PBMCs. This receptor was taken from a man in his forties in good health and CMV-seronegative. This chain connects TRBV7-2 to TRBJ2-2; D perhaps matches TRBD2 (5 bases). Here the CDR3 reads CASSPGGNTGELFF. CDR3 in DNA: TGTGCCAGCAGCCCAGGAGGTAACACCGGGGAGCTGTTTTTT.